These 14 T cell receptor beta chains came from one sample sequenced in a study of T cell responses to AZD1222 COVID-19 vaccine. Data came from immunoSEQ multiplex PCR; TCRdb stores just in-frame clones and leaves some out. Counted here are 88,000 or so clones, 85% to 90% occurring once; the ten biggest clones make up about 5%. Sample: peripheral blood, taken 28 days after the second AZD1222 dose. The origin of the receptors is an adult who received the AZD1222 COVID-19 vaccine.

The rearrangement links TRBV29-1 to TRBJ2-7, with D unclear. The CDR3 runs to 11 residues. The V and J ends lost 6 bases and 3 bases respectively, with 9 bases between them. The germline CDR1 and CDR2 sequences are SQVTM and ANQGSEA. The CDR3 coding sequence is TGCAGCGTAGAGGTCGTCTACGAGCAGTACTTC. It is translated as CSVEVVYEQYF.

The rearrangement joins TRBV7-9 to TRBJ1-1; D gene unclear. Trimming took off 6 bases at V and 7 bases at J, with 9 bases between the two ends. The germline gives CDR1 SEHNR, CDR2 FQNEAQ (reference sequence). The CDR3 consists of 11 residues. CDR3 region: CASRLGREAFF. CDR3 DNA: TGTGCCAGCAGACTTGGACGTGAAGCTTTCTTT.

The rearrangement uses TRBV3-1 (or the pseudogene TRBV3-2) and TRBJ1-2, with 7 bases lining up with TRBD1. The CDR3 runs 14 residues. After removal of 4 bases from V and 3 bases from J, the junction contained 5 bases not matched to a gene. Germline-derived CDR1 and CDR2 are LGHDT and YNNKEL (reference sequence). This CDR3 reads CASSPLTGYYGYTF. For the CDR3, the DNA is TGTGCCAGCAGCCCACTGACAGGGTACTATGGCTACACCTTC.

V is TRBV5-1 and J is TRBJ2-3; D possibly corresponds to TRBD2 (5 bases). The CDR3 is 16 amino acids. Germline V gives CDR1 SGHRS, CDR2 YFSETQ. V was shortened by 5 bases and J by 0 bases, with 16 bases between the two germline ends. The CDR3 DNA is TGCGCCAGCAGTCGAGGTTTCGGGGTTAGCACAGATACGCAGTATTTT. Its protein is CASSRGFGVSTDTQYF.

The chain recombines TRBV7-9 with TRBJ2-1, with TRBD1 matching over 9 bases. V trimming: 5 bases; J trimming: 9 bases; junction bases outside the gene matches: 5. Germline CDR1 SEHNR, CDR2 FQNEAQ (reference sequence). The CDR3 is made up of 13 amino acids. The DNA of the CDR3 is TGTGCCAGCAGCCCGACAGGGGGATCTGAGCAGTTCTTC. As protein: CASSPTGGSEQFF.

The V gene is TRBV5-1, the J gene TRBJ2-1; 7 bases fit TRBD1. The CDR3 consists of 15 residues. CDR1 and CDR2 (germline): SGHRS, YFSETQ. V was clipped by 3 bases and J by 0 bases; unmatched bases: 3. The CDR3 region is CASSWGQPSYNEQFF. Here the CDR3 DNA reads TGCGCCAGCAGCTGGGGACAGCCCTCCTACAATGAGCAGTTCTTC.

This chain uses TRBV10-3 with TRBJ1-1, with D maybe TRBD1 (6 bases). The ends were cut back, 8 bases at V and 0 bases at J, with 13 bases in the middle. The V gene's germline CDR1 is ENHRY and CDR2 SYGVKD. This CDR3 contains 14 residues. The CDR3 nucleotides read TGTGCCATCGGATCACAGGGATTGAACACTGAAGCTTTCTTT. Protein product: CAIGSQGLNTEAFF.

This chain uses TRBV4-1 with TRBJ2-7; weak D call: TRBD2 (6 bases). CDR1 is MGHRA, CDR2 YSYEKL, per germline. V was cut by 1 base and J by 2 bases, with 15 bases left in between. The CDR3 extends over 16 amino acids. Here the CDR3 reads CASSQVPGDNTYEQYF. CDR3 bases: TGCGCCAGCAGCCAAGTTCCGGGGGATAACACCTACGAGCAGTACTTC.

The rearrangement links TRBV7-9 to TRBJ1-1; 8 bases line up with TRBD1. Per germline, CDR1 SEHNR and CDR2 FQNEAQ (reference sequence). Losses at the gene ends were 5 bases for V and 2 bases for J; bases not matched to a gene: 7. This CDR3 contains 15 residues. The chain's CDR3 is CASSPRTGINTEAFF. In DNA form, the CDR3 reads TGTGCCAGCAGCCCCCGGACAGGGATCAACACTGAAGCTTTCTTT. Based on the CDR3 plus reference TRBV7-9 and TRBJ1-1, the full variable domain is DTGVSQNPRHKITKRGQNVTFRCDPISEHNRLYWYRQTLGQGPEFLTYFQNEAQLEKSRLLSDRFSAERPKGSFSTLEIQRTEQGDSAMYLCASSPRTGINTEAFFGQGTRLTVV.

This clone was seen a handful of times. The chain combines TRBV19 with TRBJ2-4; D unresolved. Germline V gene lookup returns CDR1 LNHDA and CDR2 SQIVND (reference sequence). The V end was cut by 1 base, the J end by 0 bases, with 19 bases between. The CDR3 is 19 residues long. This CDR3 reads CASSIVAGTFALAKNIQYF. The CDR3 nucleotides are TGTGCCAGTAGTATAGTAGCAGGCACGTTTGCCCTAGCCAAAAACATTCAGTACTTC.

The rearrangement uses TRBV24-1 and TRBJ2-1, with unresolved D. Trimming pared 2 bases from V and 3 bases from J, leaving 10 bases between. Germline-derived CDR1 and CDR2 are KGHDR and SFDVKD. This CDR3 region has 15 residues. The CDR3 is CATSDSGQSYNEQFF. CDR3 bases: TGTGCCACCAGTGATTCCGGCCAGAGCTACAATGAGCAGTTCTTC.

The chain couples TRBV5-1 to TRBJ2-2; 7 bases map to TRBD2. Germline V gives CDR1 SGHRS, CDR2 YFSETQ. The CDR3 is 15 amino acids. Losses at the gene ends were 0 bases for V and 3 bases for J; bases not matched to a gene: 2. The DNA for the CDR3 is TGCGCCAGCAGCTTGGGCGGGGGAGACACCGGGGAGCTGTTTTTT. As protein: CASSLGGGDTGELFF.

The CDR3 region has the DNA TGTGCCGGCAATATGGAAAGGACGGAGGTAAAAGGGCAGTTCTTC. This translates into CAGNMERTEVKGQFF. The chain employs TRBV11-2 and TRBJ2-1; D is possibly TRBD2 (5 bases). The length of the CDR3 is 15 residues. Germline V CDR1 and CDR2: SGHAT, FQNNGV. Trimming stripped 11 bases from V and 12 bases from J, with 29 bases between.

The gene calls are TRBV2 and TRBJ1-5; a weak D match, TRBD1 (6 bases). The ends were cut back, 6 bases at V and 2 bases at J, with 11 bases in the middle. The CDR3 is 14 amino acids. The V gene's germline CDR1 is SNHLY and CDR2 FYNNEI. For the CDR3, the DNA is TGTGCCAGCAGAATACAGGGCCGCAATCAGCCCCAGCATTTT. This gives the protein CASRIQGRNQPQHF.